This record covers a single T cell receptor (beta chain). The CDR3 spans 12 residues. Germline lookup yields CDR1 SEHNR and CDR2 FQNEAQ (reference sequence). Deletions cut 3 bases from V and 2 bases from J, with 4 bases between. The sample is drawn from a study of long-term antiretroviral therapy in people with HIV. Study context: The 2015 recommendation for immediate ART came about a decade after the earliest samples.

Sequencing relied on immunoSEQ assay v3.0, run at survey level. The repertoire was sequenced with immunoSEQ multiplex PCR; TCRdb's copy has only in-frame clones and lacks some. The table has tens of thousands of clones, around 80% seen once. Treatment for all HIV-infected participants took place in the United States. This material consisted of unsorted PBMCs, taken 0.1 years before starting antiretroviral therapy. The receptor was isolated from a man between 18 and 29 years old with HIV. The chain combines TRBV7-9 with TRBJ1-1; D unclear. The CDR3 protein is CASSFTNTEAFF. The CDR3 DNA follows: TGTGCCAGCAGCTTTACCAACACTGAAGCTTTCTTT.